Below are 21 T cell receptor beta chains sequenced from a single sample in a study of blood T cell repertoires in COVID-19. Measured with immunoSEQ multiplex PCR; TCRdb has only the in-frame clones, and not every one. The sample has under 250,000 clones; roughly 84% are singletons. The sample was peripheral blood. Receptors were obtained from a man aged 40-50 years with acute or convalescent COVID-19.

The V gene is TRBV15, the J gene TRBJ2-7; 7 bases are shared with TRBD1. Germline values: CDR1 LNHNV, CDR2 YYDKDF (reference sequence). The CDR3 runs to 14 residues. V lost 6 bases, J lost 3 bases, and 8 bases stayed unmatched. The chain's CDR3 is CATSVQGPHYEQYF. In DNA form, the CDR3 reads TGTGCCACCAGTGTACAGGGGCCACACTACGAGCAGTACTTC.

The chain uses TRBV10-3 and TRBJ2-7; D unresolved. The V gene lost 3 bases and the J gene lost 2 bases, with 8 bases spanning the gap. The CDR3 consists of 13 residues. Per the germline V gene, CDR1 is ENHRY and CDR2 is SYGVKD. The CDR3 nucleotides read TGTGCCATCAGTGATCATCCAACCTACGAGCAGTACTTC. It yields the protein CAISDHPTYEQYF.

The chain has TRBV30 and TRBJ1-2; 8 nucleotides match TRBD1. Germline-derived CDR1 and CDR2 are GTSNPN and SVGIG (reference sequence). This CDR3 has 13 residues. V shed 0 bases and J 7 bases; nucleotides not matched to a gene: 4. CDR3 DNA: TGTGCCTGGAGTGTACCAGGGGGCTTTGGCTACACCTTC. This sequence encodes CAWSVPGGFGYTF.

CDR3 residues: CASSEGLHNQPQHF. CDR3 DNA sequence: TGTGCCAGCAGTGAAGGACTACATAATCAGCCCCAGCATTTT. The V gene is TRBV6-1, the J gene TRBJ1-5; D remains ambiguous. This CDR3 is 14 amino acids long. From germline, CDR1 is MNHNS and CDR2 SASEGT. V was cut by 1 base and J by 4 bases, with 8 bases left in between.

The chain recombines TRBV6-2 or TRBV6-3 with TRBJ2-1, with a possible D match to TRBD1 (5 bases). The germline V and J ends were trimmed by 5 bases and 15 bases, with 14 bases remaining between them. Germline CDR1 MNHEY, CDR2 SVGEGT. This CDR3 has 11 residues. The CDR3 sequence: CASSTQGLPFF. CDR3 sequence (DNA): TGTGCCAGCAGTACGCAGGGTTTGCCGTTCTTC.

J is TRBJ1-6 and V is TRBV25-1, with 8 bases that match TRBD1. Per germline, CDR1 MGHDK and CDR2 SYGVNS. The CDR3 length is 14 residues. V lost 6 bases, J lost 9 bases, and 7 bases stayed unmatched. This CDR3 reads CASRVDRGASPLHF. The CDR3 coding sequence is TGTGCCAGCAGGGTAGACAGGGGAGCTTCACCCCTCCACTTT.

This chain connects TRBV7-2 to TRBJ2-7; 10 nucleotides agree with TRBD2. The ends lost 5 bases at V and 4 bases at J; junction bases unmatched: 5. The CDR3 contains 14 residues. CDR1 is SGHTA and CDR2 is FQGNSA in the germline V gene. Written as DNA, the CDR3 is TGTGCCAGCAGCACGGGACTAGCGAAGTACGAGCAGTACTTC. Its translation is CASSTGLAKYEQYF.

V and J are TRBV6-5 and TRBJ1-4; maybe TRBD1 (6 bases). V dropped 0 bases and J dropped 5 bases, with 13 bases sitting between them. Germline CDR1 reads MNHEY; CDR2 reads SVGAGI. The CDR3 loop spans 16 amino acids. The CDR3 nucleotides read TGTGCCAGCAGTTACTCCACAGGGCAAGGAAATGAAAAACTGTTTTTT. Translating it yields CASSYSTGQGNEKLFF.

The rearrangement uses TRBV5-1 and TRBJ1-3; 9 bases agree with TRBD1. The germline V gene encodes CDR1 SGHRS and CDR2 YFSETQ. This CDR3 region has 15 residues. V shed 0 bases and J 4 bases; nucleotides not matched to a gene: 2. The CDR3 region has the DNA TGCGCCAGCAGCTTGGCCGGGACAGGGGGAAACACCATATATTTT. This sequence encodes CASSLAGTGGNTIYF.

This chain uses TRBV14 with TRBJ1-4; 9 bases match TRBD1. Germline CDR1 reads SGHDN; CDR2 reads FVKESK. With V trimmed by 3 bases and J by 5 bases, 10 bases remained unmatched. This CDR3 has 17 amino acids. The DNA for the CDR3 is TGTGCCAGCAGCCATACCTCCGGGACAGGGTGGAATGAAAAACTGTTTTTT. Protein sequence: CASSHTSGTGWNEKLFF.

The rearrangement joins TRBV3-1 (or the pseudogene TRBV3-2) to TRBJ1-6; 7 bases map to TRBD1. Germline trimming cut 2 bases from V and 8 bases from J; bases unmatched to any gene: 9. CDR3 length equals 16 residues. Germline CDR1 LGHDT, CDR2 YNNKEL (reference sequence). The CDR3 loop reads CASSQPNRGGDSPLHF. The CDR3 DNA sequence: TGTGCCAGCAGCCAACCAAACAGGGGAGGTGATTCACCCCTCCACTTT.

The chain links TRBV7-2 to TRBJ2-5; D not resolved. Per the germline V gene, CDR1 is SGHTA and CDR2 is FQGNSA. Trimming stripped 5 bases from V and 2 bases from J, with 9 bases between. The CDR3 is made up of 13 amino acids. CDR3 sequence (DNA): TGTGCCAGCAGCCACCCCGCGCAAGAGACCCAGTACTTC. Its protein is CASSHPAQETQYF. Complete variable domain (other parts from reference TRBV7-2 and TRBJ2-5): GAGVSQSPSNKVTEKGKDVELRCDPISGHTALYWYRQSLGQGLEFLIYFQGNSAPDKSGLPSDRFSAERTGGSVSTLTIQRTQQEDSAVYLCASSHPAQETQYFGPGTRLLVL.

This CDR3 is CASSQTRNNEQFF. DNA for the CDR3: TGTGCCAGCAGCCAGACAAGAAACAATGAGCAGTTCTTC. The rearrangement uses TRBV16 and TRBJ2-1; D is undetermined. This CDR3 has 13 amino acids. The ends were cut back, 3 bases at V and 5 bases at J, with 8 bases in the middle. Per the germline V gene, CDR1 is KGHSY and CDR2 is FQNENV. The entire variable domain, with the rest obtained from reference TRBV16 and TRBJ2-1, is as follows: GEEVAQTPKHLVRGEGQKAKLYCAPIKGHSYVFWYQQVLKNEFKFLISFQNENVFDETGMPKERFSAKCLPNSPCSLEIQATKLEDSAVYFCASSQTRNNEQFFGPGTRLTVL.

V is TRBV7-9 and J is TRBJ1-2; D is uncertain. Germline CDR1 is SEHNR and CDR2 is FQNEAQ (reference sequence). CDR3 length equals 14 residues. V was trimmed by 5 bases and J by 8 bases, leaving 18 bases between them. The CDR3 loop is CASSQEFSPRGYTF. The CDR3 DNA sequence: TGTGCCAGCAGCCAAGAGTTCTCTCCTCGGGGCTACACCTTC.

The rearrangement links TRBV19 to TRBJ1-1; TRBD1 might be the D (6 bases). The germline V gene encodes CDR1 LNHDA and CDR2 SQIVND (reference sequence). Between the trimmed V and J ends, which lost 1 base and 5 bases, there was a span of 11 bases. This CDR3 comprises 14 residues. CDR3 residues: CASSIAQGETEAFF. In DNA form, the CDR3 reads TGTGCCAGTAGTATAGCACAGGGAGAGACTGAAGCTTTCTTT.

This chain links TRBV11-3 with TRBJ2-1; the D gene is possibly TRBD2 (6 bases). V lost 7 bases and J lost 6, with 19 bases in between. This CDR3 has 15 amino acids. Germline V lookup: CDR1 SGHNT, CDR2 YENEEA. CDR3 protein: CASTPGEARGNEQFF. CDR3 DNA sequence: TGTGCCAGCACTCCCGGGGAGGCGCGAGGCAATGAGCAGTTCTTC.

The V gene is TRBV19, the J gene TRBJ1-2; D is perhaps TRBD1 (5 bases). Germline V gives CDR1 LNHDA, CDR2 SQIVND (reference sequence). The V gene lost 6 bases and the J gene lost 2 bases, with 10 bases spanning the gap. The CDR3 is made up of 13 amino acids. CDR3 amino acids: CASRRDGNYGYTF. For the CDR3, the DNA is TGTGCCAGTAGGCGGGACGGAAACTATGGCTACACCTTC.

The V and J genes are TRBV29-1 and TRBJ1-2, with D perhaps matching TRBD1 (5 bases). This CDR3 spans 14 amino acids. Trimming took 7 bases from V and 3 from J, leaving 18 bases between them. From germline, CDR1 is SQVTM and CDR2 ANQGSEA. CDR3 region: CSGRRSGRDYGYTF. CDR3 nucleotide sequence: TGCAGCGGACGTCGATCAGGGAGGGACTATGGCTACACCTTC.

The chain recombines TRBV18 with TRBJ2-2; a weak D match, TRBD2 (6 bases). Trimming took off 3 bases at V and 6 bases at J, with 17 bases between the two ends. This CDR3 is built from 16 residues. CDR1 is KGHSH and CDR2 is LQKENI in the germline V gene. The CDR3 here is CASSPLIGGRSGELFF. The CDR3 nucleotides are TGTGCCAGCTCACCCCTTATAGGAGGGCGGTCCGGGGAGCTGTTTTTT.

The chain uses TRBV21-1 and TRBJ2-6; the DNA was not used to check the table's D call, TRBD1. TRBV21-1 constitutes a pseudogene. CDR3 size: 15 residues. The CDR3 DNA sequence: TGTGCCAGCAGCAGCGACAGCTCTGGGGCCAACGTCCTGACTTTC. As protein: CASSSDSSGANVLTF.

The table lists this clone with a few counts. The chain joins TRBV5-1 to TRBJ1-4; TRBD1 aligns across 7 bases. CDR1 and CDR2 (germline): SGHRS, YFSETQ. Trimming cost V 0 bases and J 7 bases; bases outside gene matches: 6. The CDR3 is 15 amino acids. In nucleotides, the CDR3 is TGCGCCAGCAGCTTGGAGGGGGCTAGAGGTGAAAAACTGTTTTTT. As protein: CASSLEGARGEKLFF.